These T cell receptor beta chains were read from a single sample in a study of blood T cell repertoires in COVID-19. Assay: immunoSEQ multiplex PCR; the TCRdb copy retains only in-frame clones and omits some. Among under 55,000 clones, 80% were seen once, and the ten largest hold around 17%. The source material was peripheral blood. These TCRs come from a man between 70 and 80 years old with acute or convalescent COVID-19. CDR3s include the opening cysteine and the closing phenylalanine or tryptophan. D genes are given only for firm matches. Not all rows give a size; the values are once, few, many and, for expanded clones, a class.

V gene: TRBV7-2
clone size: -
D gene: -
J gene: TRBJ1-1
CDR3 DNA: TGTGCCAGCAGCTTAGAGACCGGGACTGAAGCTTTCTTT
CDR3 protein: CASSLETGTEAFF

V gene: TRBV5-4
clone size: few
D gene: TRBD1
J gene: TRBJ2-1
CDR3 DNA: TGTGCCAGCAGCTTACAACAGGGGGTAGGGGGTAATGAGCAGTTCTTC
CDR3 protein: CASSLQQGVGGNEQFF

V gene: TRBV7-2
clone size: -
D gene: -
J gene: TRBJ2-5
CDR3 DNA: TGTGCCAGCAGCAACGGACTGGGAGAGACCCAGTACTTC
CDR3 protein: CASSNGLGETQYF

V gene: TRBV7-3
clone size: -
D gene: -
J gene: TRBJ2-6
CDR3 DNA: TGTGCCAGCAGCTTAAATCATGGGGCCAACGTCCTGACTTTC
CDR3 protein: CASSLNHGANVLTF

V gene: TRBV7-9
clone size: -
D gene: TRBD1
J gene: TRBJ1-2
CDR3 DNA: TGTGCCAGCAGCCTTGAGACAGGGGGCCCCCGCGGCTACACCTTC
CDR3 protein: CASSLETGGPRGYTF

V gene: TRBV4-3
clone size: -
D gene: TRBD2
J gene: TRBJ2-1
CDR3 DNA: TGCGCCAGCAGTCCTCAAGGACTAGCGGGGGGGAATGAGCAGTTCTTC
CDR3 protein: CASSPQGLAGGNEQFF

V gene: TRBV11-2
clone size: -
D gene: TRBD1
J gene: TRBJ1-2
CDR3 DNA: TGTGCCAGCAGCCCCCCAGGACAGGGCTATGGCTACACCTTC
CDR3 protein: CASSPPGQGYGYTF

V gene: TRBV5-4
clone size: few
D gene: -
J gene: TRBJ1-6
CDR3 DNA: TGTGCCAGCAGCTTGGCTGGCAGCTCCTATAATTCACCCCTCCACTTT
CDR3 protein: CASSLAGSSYNSPLHF

V gene: TRBV9
clone size: once
D gene: TRBD2
J gene: TRBJ2-7
CDR3 DNA: TGTGCCAGCAGCGTAGCAGCGGGGAGATACGAGCAGTACTTC
CDR3 protein: CASSVAAGRYEQYF

V gene: TRBV6-5
clone size: -
D gene: TRBD1
J gene: TRBJ2-7
CDR3 DNA: TGTGCCAGCAGTCACACCACAGGGGGCGGTTACGAGCAGTACTTC
CDR3 protein: CASSHTTGGGYEQYF

V gene: TRBV24-1
clone size: -
D gene: -
J gene: TRBJ2-5
CDR3 DNA: TGTGCCACCAGTGATTTTGGGCGGGAAGAGACCCAGTACTTC
CDR3 protein: CATSDFGREETQYF

V gene: TRBV24-1
clone size: -
D gene: -
J gene: TRBJ2-6
CDR3 DNA: TGTGCCACCAGTGATTCAACAGGGACTGGGGCCAACGTCCTGACTTTC
CDR3 protein: CATSDSTGTGANVLTF

V gene: TRBV10-1
clone size: few
D gene: -
J gene: TRBJ1-1
CDR3 DNA: TGCGCCAGCAGTTCAATTAGTGGTACTGAAGCTTTCTTT
CDR3 protein: CASSSISGTEAFF

V gene: TRBV7-2
clone size: -
D gene: -
J gene: TRBJ2-3
CDR3 DNA: TGTGCCAGCAGCTTAGACTTCACAGATACGCAGTATTTT
CDR3 protein: CASSLDFTDTQYF

V gene: TRBV12-5
clone size: -
D gene: TRBD2
J gene: TRBJ2-7
CDR3 DNA: TGTGCTAGTGGTTTGGTAAGCGGGGGGTCCTACGAGCAGTACTTC
CDR3 protein: CASGLVSGGSYEQYF

V gene: TRBV3-1/TRBV3-2
clone size: -
D gene: -
J gene: TRBJ1-1
CDR3 DNA: TGTGCCAGCAGCCAACAGGGCACTTCGACCGTCGCTGCTTTCTTT
CDR3 protein: CASSQQGTSTVAAFF

V gene: TRBV5-1
clone size: -
D gene: TRBD1
J gene: TRBJ1-3
CDR3 DNA: TGCGCCAGCAGCTTGGGGGGACAGGGACCGGGAAACACCATATATTTT
CDR3 protein: CASSLGGQGPGNTIYF

V gene: TRBV11-2
clone size: -
D gene: -
J gene: TRBJ2-5
CDR3 DNA: TGTGCCAGCAGCTACTCGAACAGCCCCAGAGAGACCCAGTACTTC
CDR3 protein: CASSYSNSPRETQYF

V gene: TRBV19
clone size: -
D gene: -
J gene: TRBJ1-1
CDR3 DNA: TGTGCCAGTAGTATCCGGGAGAACACTGAAGCTTTCTTT
CDR3 protein: CASSIRENTEAFF

V gene: TRBV5-1
clone size: -
D gene: TRBD1
J gene: TRBJ1-1
CDR3 DNA: TGCGCCAGCAGCCCCCGACAGGGGGCGGTCACTGAAGCTTTCTTT
CDR3 protein: CASSPRQGAVTEAFF

V gene: TRBV16
clone size: -
D gene: TRBD1
J gene: TRBJ1-2
CDR3 DNA: TGTGCCAGCAGCCCCATGGGACAGGGAACTGGCTACACCTTC
CDR3 protein: CASSPMGQGTGYTF

V gene: TRBV6-2/TRBV6-3
clone size: -
D gene: -
J gene: TRBJ2-5
CDR3 DNA: TGTGCCAGCAGTTGGCCGGGAGCCCAAGAGACCCAGTACTTC
CDR3 protein: CASSWPGAQETQYF

V gene: TRBV5-1
clone size: -
D gene: -
J gene: TRBJ1-1
CDR3 DNA: TGCGCCAGCAGCTTGGAGCGGATTAACACTGAAGCTTTCTTT
CDR3 protein: CASSLERINTEAFF

V gene: TRBV28
clone size: -
D gene: -
J gene: TRBJ1-2
CDR3 DNA: TGTGCCAGCAGTTTGACAGGCGTCTTCTATGGCTACACCTTC
CDR3 protein: CASSLTGVFYGYTF

V gene: TRBV10-3
clone size: -
D gene: -
J gene: TRBJ1-1
CDR3 DNA: TGTGCCATCAGTGATCTTGGCCCCGAAGCTTTCTTT
CDR3 protein: CAISDLGPEAFF

V gene: TRBV4-1
clone size: -
D gene: TRBD1
J gene: TRBJ1-2
CDR3 DNA: TGCGCCAGCAGCCGGGGACAGGGGAGCTATGGCTACACCTTC
CDR3 protein: CASSRGQGSYGYTF

V gene: TRBV7-2
clone size: -
D gene: TRBD1
J gene: TRBJ1-2
CDR3 DNA: TGTGCCAGCAGCCCGCGACAGGGGGCGGATGGCTACACCTTC
CDR3 protein: CASSPRQGADGYTF

V gene: TRBV14
clone size: -
D gene: TRBD1
J gene: TRBJ2-6
CDR3 DNA: TGTGCCAGCAGCCAAACCAGGGGGCGAGGGGCCAACGTCCTGACTTTC
CDR3 protein: CASSQTRGRGANVLTF

V gene: TRBV7-2
clone size: once
D gene: TRBD2
J gene: TRBJ2-3
CDR3 DNA: TGTGCCAGCAGCTTGACTGGGACTAGCGGTACAGATACGCAGTATTTT
CDR3 protein: CASSLTGTSGTDTQYF

V gene: TRBV7-8
clone size: -
D gene: TRBD2
J gene: TRBJ2-7
CDR3 DNA: TGTGCCAGCAGCTTAGGGGGACTAGCGGAATACGAGCAGTACTTC
CDR3 protein: CASSLGGLAEYEQYF

V gene: TRBV3-1/TRBV3-2
clone size: once
D gene: -
J gene: TRBJ1-2
CDR3 DNA: TGTGCCAGCAGCCTAAGGGGGTACGGCTACACCTTC
CDR3 protein: CASSLRGYGYTF

V gene: TRBV3-1/TRBV3-2
clone size: -
D gene: TRBD1
J gene: TRBJ2-2
CDR3 DNA: TGTGCCAGCAGCCAAGATCTTTGGGGACAGGGGGCCTGCACCGGGGAGCTGTTTTTT
CDR3 protein: CASSQDLWGQGACTGELFF

V gene: TRBV5-1
clone size: once
D gene: TRBD1
J gene: TRBJ1-4
CDR3 DNA: TGCGCCAGCAGCCGGACAGGGCCCCCTGAAAAACTGTTTTTT
CDR3 protein: CASSRTGPPEKLFF

V gene: TRBV7-2
clone size: -
D gene: -
J gene: TRBJ1-1
CDR3 DNA: TGTGCCAGCAGGTCAGGGATGAACACTGAAGCTTTCTTT
CDR3 protein: CASRSGMNTEAFF

V gene: TRBV3-1/TRBV3-2
clone size: -
D gene: -
J gene: TRBJ2-1
CDR3 DNA: TGTGCCAGCAGCCCTCCTAAGCGGTCCTACAATGAGCAGTTCTTC
CDR3 protein: CASSPPKRSYNEQFF

V gene: TRBV5-4
clone size: -
D gene: -
J gene: TRBJ1-1
CDR3 DNA: TGTGCCAGCAGCTTGGACCAGGGGAACACTGAAGCTTTCTTT
CDR3 protein: CASSLDQGNTEAFF

V gene: TRBV28
clone size: -
D gene: -
J gene: TRBJ1-5
CDR3 DNA: TGTGCCAGCAGTTTATCGGGGGTTAGCAATCAGCCCCAGCATTTT
CDR3 protein: CASSLSGVSNQPQHF

V gene: TRBV6-5
clone size: -
D gene: -
J gene: TRBJ1-5
CDR3 DNA: TGTGCCAGCAGCAGGAGGAACAATCAGCCCCAGCATTTT
CDR3 protein: CASSRRNNQPQHF

V gene: TRBV7-2
clone size: -
D gene: TRBD1
J gene: TRBJ1-5
CDR3 DNA: TGTGCCAGCAGCTTAGACGGGACAGTTATAGGTCAGCCCCAGCATTTT
CDR3 protein: CASSLDGTVIGQPQHF

V gene: TRBV7-2
clone size: -
D gene: -
J gene: TRBJ2-7
CDR3 DNA: TGTGCCAGCAGCTTAGCGAGCCCCCTCGAGCAGTACTTC
CDR3 protein: CASSLASPLEQYF

V gene: TRBV9
clone size: once
D gene: -
J gene: TRBJ2-1
CDR3 DNA: TGTGCCAGCAGCGTAGCTGAGTCAGGCTTCTCCTCCTACAATGAGCAGTTCTTC
CDR3 protein: CASSVAESGFSSYNEQFF

V gene: TRBV19
clone size: -
D gene: TRBD1
J gene: TRBJ1-5
CDR3 DNA: TGTGCCAGTAGGGGAGACAGGGGTGCAAATCAGCCCCAGCATTTT
CDR3 protein: CASRGDRGANQPQHF

V gene: TRBV7-9
clone size: -
D gene: -
J gene: TRBJ2-7
CDR3 DNA: TGTGCCAGCAGCCCGCTAGGTTCCTACGAGCAGTACTTC
CDR3 protein: CASSPLGSYEQYF

V gene: TRBV4-3
clone size: few
D gene: TRBD2
J gene: TRBJ2-3
CDR3 DNA: TGCGCCAGCAGCCAAGATCTAGCGGGGGGGCCAGATACGCAGTATTTT
CDR3 protein: CASSQDLAGGPDTQYF

V gene: TRBV6-1
clone size: -
D gene: TRBD2
J gene: TRBJ2-1
CDR3 DNA: TGTGCCAGCAGTGAAGCGCGGGTAGCGGGGTATTACAATGAGCAGTTCTTC
CDR3 protein: CASSEARVAGYYNEQFF